This is a list of T cell receptor beta chains from one sample in a study of regulatory dendritic cells for organ transplantation. Using immunoSEQ multiplex PCR, the repertoire was profiled, and TCRdb retains in-frame clones only, with some absent. This table has around 12,000 clones, 89% appearing once. Their specific antigens are unknown. Source material: naive CD8+ T cells from blood cultured with regulatory dendritic cells. These receptors came from a human donor in good health. Both conserved end residues are part of each CDR3. The D gene is left open where the match is weak. Not all rows give a size; the values are once, few, many and, for expanded clones, a class.

TRBV5-6	once	TRBD2	TRBJ2-7	TGTGCCAGCAGCTTGGCTCCAGCGGGGGGGCGCTACGAGCAGTACTTC	CASSLAPAGGRYEQYF
TRBV10-1	NA	TRBD1	TRBJ1-3	TGCGCCAGCAGTTTGGACAGGGGGCCTGGAAACACCATATATTTT	CASSLDRGPGNTIYF
TRBV4-1	NA	TRBD2	TRBJ2-5	TGCGCCAGCAGCCAAGTTAGCGGGGGGAAAGAGACCCAGTACTTC	CASSQVSGGKETQYF
TRBV6-1	NA	NA	TRBJ2-1	TGTGCCAGCAGTGAAGGATACAATGAGCAGTTCTTC	CASSEGYNEQFF
TRBV19	few	NA	TRBJ2-1	TGTGCCAGTAGTATTGGGGGTAGATACAATGAGCAGTTCTTC	CASSIGGRYNEQFF
TRBV5-6	NA	NA	TRBJ2-7	TGTGCCAGCAGCTTGGCTAGATCCTACGAGCAGTACTTC	CASSLARSYEQYF
TRBV11-2	NA	TRBD1	TRBJ2-2	TGTGCCAGCAGCACGGTCGTGGGACAGGTTCTCGCCGGGGAGCTGTTTTTT	CASSTVVGQVLAGELFF
TRBV19	NA	NA	TRBJ2-7	TGTGCCAGCAGTGTTTACGGGGCCTCCTACGAGCAGTACTTC	CASSVYGASYEQYF
TRBV4-3	few	NA	TRBJ2-7	TGCGCCAGCAGCCAAGTGAAGGGAACCTACTACGAGCAGTACTTC	CASSQVKGTYYEQYF
TRBV9	NA	NA	TRBJ2-2	TGTGCCAGCGACAGGTACGGGGAGCTGTTTTTT	CASDRYGELFF
TRBV4-1	NA	NA	TRBJ1-2	TGCGCCAGCAGCCAAGAACAGGGAACTAACTATGGCTACACCTTC	CASSQEQGTNYGYTF
TRBV27	NA	NA	TRBJ2-1	TGTGCCAGCAGTGGACCGGGGGCAACCGTCTACAATGAGCAGTTCTTC	CASSGPGATVYNEQFF
TRBV19	NA	NA	TRBJ2-7	TGTGCCACCCGTCGGACTGGCACCTACGAGCAGTACTTC	CATRRTGTYEQYF
TRBV7-9	NA	NA	TRBJ1-4	TGTGCCAGCGAGAGTACGGCTAATGAAAAACTGTTTTTT	CASESTANEKLFF
TRBV7-8	NA	NA	TRBJ1-5	TGTGCCAGCAGCTCAAGCGGCGGGCCCCATAGCAATCAGCCCCAGCATTTT	CASSSSGGPHSNQPQHF
TRBV2	NA	NA	TRBJ1-2	TGTGCCAGCCTGGGCAATAACTATGGCTACACCTTC	CASLGNNYGYTF
TRBV9	few	NA	TRBJ2-2	TGTGCCAGCAGCTCGCGGTTAAACACCGGGGAGCTGTTTTTT	CASSSRLNTGELFF
TRBV15	NA	NA	TRBJ1-2	TGTGCCACCAGCAGAGTTGTGGGGGGTCAAAATGGCTACACCTTC	CATSRVVGGQNGYTF
TRBV20-1	few	NA	TRBJ1-1	TGCAGTGCTAGAGAAGACGGCAAGGGGTTCTTT	CSAREDGKGFF
TRBV7-8	NA	NA	TRBJ2-4	TGTGCCAGCAGCTTAATCGAGGTGGATCCCAAAAACATTCAGTACTTC	CASSLIEVDPKNIQYF
TRBV9	NA	TRBD1	TRBJ2-3	TGTGCCAGCAGCGTGAGCTGGGACAGGGGTGGCATGACTAGCCCCCGGCCAGATACGCAGTATTTT	CASSVSWDRGGMTSPRPDTQYF
TRBV5-4	NA	NA	TRBJ2-7	TGTGCCAGCAGCTTCGACGCCAGCTCCTACGAGCAGTACTTC	CASSFDASSYEQYF
TRBV7-3	NA	TRBD1	TRBJ2-3	TGTGCCAGCAGCGTAGGGGGCCTTTCCACAGATACGCAGTATTTT	CASSVGGLSTDTQYF
TRBV11-2	NA	NA	TRBJ1-2	TGTGCCAGCAGCCCGAGCGGCAGGGTTGGCTACACCTTC	CASSPSGRVGYTF
TRBV16	NA	NA	TRBJ2-7	TGTGCCAGCAGCCAGGGCGATTTTTCCTACGAGCAGTACTTC	CASSQGDFSYEQYF
TRBV7-2	NA	NA	TRBJ2-7	TGTGCCAGCAGCTCCCCAACACGGTGGGAAGAGCAGTACTTC	CASSSPTRWEEQYF
TRBV7-3	NA	NA	TRBJ1-1	TGTGCCAGCAGCTTAGAAGGCATAACTGAAGCTTTCTTT	CASSLEGITEAFF
TRBV29-1	NA	TRBD2	TRBJ2-7	TGCAGCGTTGAAGACTCCTTAGCGGGAGTGGGCGAGCAGTACTTC	CSVEDSLAGVGEQYF
TRBV20-1	few	NA	TRBJ1-1	TGCAGTGCTCCTGTCGGCACTGAAGCTTTCTTT	CSAPVGTEAFF
TRBV4-1	NA	NA	TRBJ1-2	TGCGCCAGCAGCCAAGACTTTCATGGCTACACCTTC	CASSQDFHGYTF
TRBV6-5	few	NA	TRBJ2-3	TGTGCCAGCGGTCCTCCGAGCACAGATACGCAGTATTTT	CASGPPSTDTQYF
TRBV29-1	NA	NA	TRBJ2-7	TGCAGCGTTGGGCTCATGGGCACGACGGCGGACTACGAGCAGTACTTC	CSVGLMGTTADYEQYF
TRBV9	NA	NA	TRBJ1-3	TGTGCCAGCAGCGTATACGGGGGACCTGGAAACACCATATATTTT	CASSVYGGPGNTIYF
TRBV27	few	NA	TRBJ1-2	TGTGCCAGCATCAAGAGATTTACCAACTCAAACTATGGCTACACCTTC	CASIKRFTNSNYGYTF
TRBV27	NA	NA	TRBJ2-7	TGTGCCAGCAGCAACTTAGAAGGGGTAGCGAGGACCTACGAGCAGTACTTC	CASSNLEGVARTYEQYF
TRBV7-2	NA	NA	TRBJ1-1	TGTGCCAGCAGCTTGAGGCTGCGCGTGAACACTGAAGCTTTCTTT	CASSLRLRVNTEAFF
TRBV10-2	NA	NA	TRBJ1-5	TGCGCCAGCAGTCCCAGGCATAGCAATCAGCCCCAGCATTTT	CASSPRHSNQPQHF
TRBV30	NA	NA	TRBJ2-7	TGTGCCTGGAGCGTAAGTCCAGGGCCCCCCTACGAGCAGTACTTC	CAWSVSPGPPYEQYF
TRBV7-2	NA	TRBD1	TRBJ2-3	TGTGCCAGCAGCTTAGCTCCAGGACAGGGGATAAGCACAGATACGCAGTATTTT	CASSLAPGQGISTDTQYF
TRBV9	NA	NA	TRBJ2-1	TGTGCCAGCAGCCCTGGGACTTTTCCGCTCTACAATGAGCAGTTCTTC	CASSPGTFPLYNEQFF
TRBV2	NA	TRBD1	TRBJ1-4	TGTGCCAGCAGTTCGGACAGGGATTGGGAAAAACTGTTTTTT	CASSSDRDWEKLFF
TRBV23-1	once	NA	TRBJ1-1	TGCGCCAGCAGACTACCCGGGACAAAGGAAAACACTGAAGCTTTCTTT	CASRLPGTKENTEAFF
TRBV28	NA	TRBD1	TRBJ2-1	TGTGCCAGCAGTCCACAGGGGAATGAGCAGTTCTTC	CASSPQGNEQFF
TRBV7-9	NA	TRBD2	TRBJ2-3	TGTGCCAGCAGCCCGGGACTAGTCGAGGATACGCAGTATTTT	CASSPGLVEDTQYF
TRBV5-1	once	NA	TRBJ1-4	TGCCCCCCCCATTCGTCGGAAAAACTGTTTTTT	CPPHSSEKLFF
TRBV9	NA	NA	TRBJ2-2	TGTGCCAGCAGCCCCATAGGGCGTTCGAACACCGGGGAGCTGTTTTTT	CASSPIGRSNTGELFF
TRBV6-5	NA	NA	TRBJ2-1	TGTGCCAGCAGTTTTTCAGGGGCCAATGAGCAGTTCTTC	CASSFSGANEQFF
TRBV11-2	NA	TRBD2	TRBJ2-1	TGTGCCAGCAGTCCCGGCCGGGGGGGGCCCCTTGAGCAGTTCTTC	CASSPGRGGPLEQFF
TRBV27	NA	TRBD1	TRBJ1-6	TGTGCCAGCAGTTCAATCACCGGGACAGTAAGGTCGCCCCTCCACTTT	CASSSITGTVRSPLHF
TRBV27	NA	TRBD2	TRBJ2-7	TGTGCCAGCAGTTTACAGGGTGGGAGGGGCGAGCAGTACTTC	CASSLQGGRGEQYF
TRBV4-1	NA	NA	TRBJ2-1	TGCGCCAGCAGCCAGCGGCGGGGGCCGAACAATGAGCAGTTCTTC	CASSQRRGPNNEQFF
TRBV5-1	NA	NA	TRBJ1-6	TGCGCCAGCAGCTTAGGCTGGACACGCCGTCAGTCACCCCTCCACTTT	CASSLGWTRRQSPLHF
TRBV7-6	once	TRBD2	TRBJ2-2	TGTACCAGCAGCTTACGACTAGCCCCCGGGGAGCTGTTTTTT	CTSSLRLAPGELFF
TRBV7-6	NA	NA	TRBJ1-6	TGTGCCAGCAGCTTAGGGAGCTCCTATAATTCACCCCTCCACTTT	CASSLGSSYNSPLHF
TRBV2	NA	TRBD2	TRBJ2-1	TGTGCCAGTACACTAGCGGGAGGTTTCAATGAGCAGTTCTTC	CASTLAGGFNEQFF
TRBV28	NA	NA	TRBJ2-3	TGTGCCAGCAGTTTACGTTGGGGGCGCACAGATACGCAGTATTTT	CASSLRWGRTDTQYF
TRBV2	NA	TRBD1	TRBJ1-1	TGTGCCAGCACTTACACAGGGGCGGAAGGGGCTGTGGGCACTGAAGCTTTCTTT	CASTYTGAEGAVGTEAFF
TRBV4-3	NA	NA	TRBJ1-4	TGCGCCAGCAGCCAAGACTCGGGGAGGAATGAAAAACTGTTTTTT	CASSQDSGRNEKLFF
TRBV4-1	NA	TRBD2	TRBJ2-1	TGCGCCAGCAGCCAGTCTAACCTTCTAAGCGGGGGGGGAGGGCCGAATGAGCAGTTCTTC	CASSQSNLLSGGGGPNEQFF
TRBV4-2	few	NA	TRBJ2-7	TGTGCCAGCAGCCCTCACGGACAGAACTACGAGCAGTACTTC	CASSPHGQNYEQYF